This T cell receptor (beta chain) originates from a study of OX40 agonist ivuxolimab in advanced cancers. Describing the broader study: Ivuxolimab was an agonistic, fully human IgG2 monoclonal antibody directed against OX40 (CD134), a costimulatory receptor. Intravenous ivuxolimab was administered to patients every 2 weeks at six dose levels: 0.01, 0.1, 0.3, 1.5, 3 and 10 mg/kg. Of the approximately 54 patients in dose escalation, around 20 had hepatocellular carcinoma, around 15 had melanoma, 9 had renal cell carcinoma and 9 had head and neck cancer. In the dose-escalation cohort, around four fifths of patients were male, and the mean age was approximately 60 years, with a range of roughly 23 to 85. Patients were allowed to have had prior anti-PD-1, anti-PD-L1 or anti-CTLA-4 therapy, and around two fifths of the dose-escalation patients had been treated with checkpoint inhibitors. Three dose-escalation patients achieved partial responses, one with hepatocellular carcinoma and two with cutaneous melanoma. The point of sequencing TCRbeta in the periphery was to test whether ivuxolimab changed TCR sequence diversity and drove clonal T-cell expansion. The paper covers the monotherapy dose-escalation part of the phase I ivuxolimab trial, which included N of about 50 patients.

Overall results and qualifications from the work: Partial responders in the 0.1-3.0 mg/kg groups had among the lowest normalized peripheral clonal expansion, especially among CD8+ T cells. Low levels of normalized T-cell clonal expansion were also seen in some patients who did not respond. At doses of 0.1 to 3.0 mg/kg, clonal expansion of both CD4+ and CD8+ T cells in blood was seen between baseline and week 6. Which antigens the clonally expanded peripheral T cells were specific for was not determined. After ivuxolimab, more expanded clones were found on average in CD8+ T cells than in CD4+ T cells.

V loses 1 base, J loses 3 bases, and the germline ends lie 13 bases apart. The germline V gene gives CDR1 as SGHTA and CDR2 as FQGNSA. Reading from cysteine to phenylalanine, the CDR3 counts 15 amino acids. The CDR3 DNA has 45 bases and is translated from base 1. To note about this clone: Which antigen it targets is not known. No clone much larger than this one lies a single base away; base qualities are absent.

The trial excluded patients who had a history of autoimmune disease or were on systemic immunosuppression. In every dose cohort, peripheral blood was drawn for TCR sequencing at baseline, cycle 4 day 1, and cycle 7 day 1. The samples were drawn from a first-in-human, open-label, multicenter phase I dose-escalation trial of ivuxolimab. Adults with locally advanced or metastatic melanoma, renal cell, hepatocellular, or head and neck squamous cell carcinoma were enrolled in the trial. CD4+ and CD8+ T cells were sorted separately from peripheral blood before TCR sequencing. To sequence the TCRbeta CDR3 region, genomic DNA was isolated from the sorted cells. TCRbeta CDR3 regions were sequenced using the immunoSEQ Assay. TCRdb took over this immuneACCESS table, retaining in-frame rearrangements with V and J assigned. Such tables are incomplete; in checked studies, under half of the missing clones stem from an unresolved V gene, and the remainder is unexplained. This sample is represented by some 99,000 clones; roughly 89% of them were singletons. The ten largest clones add up to 0.45% to 0.55% of the sample.

Sequenced material: CD4+ or CD8+ T cells sorted from blood, taken in a trial of the OX40 agonist ivuxolimab. The V and J genes are TRBV7-2 and TRBJ2-7; the D region possibly corresponds to TRBD2 (6 bases align). The sequence came from an adult with an advanced solid tumor such as melanoma, head and neck, liver or kidney cancer. The DNA sequence is given as TGTGCCAGCAGCTTAGGGGACTTTCTCCTCTACGAGCAGTACTTC. Translated, this is CASSLGDFLLYEQYF.